The 30 T cell receptor beta chains in this list originate from one sample, sequenced in a study of molecular identifiers for immune sequencing clone quantification. Using its own MiXCR run on the PCR reads, TCRdb lists one record per CDR3 protein. The top ten clones hold over 0.7% of a sample with roughly 320,000 distinct CDR3 sequences, about a fifth of them seen once. The sample comprised naive CD8+ T cells from blood, with Jurkat cell RNA spiked in. Subset of the sample: FACS-sorted CD8+CD4-CCR7+CD45RA+ naive T cells. These receptors all come from a human donor in good health. Some libraries in this study had Jurkat cell RNA spiked in.

Points on this clonotype: A much bigger clone sits one base away, suggesting this may be a read error. This sequence joins TRBV2 and TRBJ2-2; D not certain. Trimming removed 8 bases at V and 0 bases at J, with 10 bases between. Germline loops: CDR1 SNHLY, CDR2 FYNNEI. The CDR3 spans 14 residues. CDR3 sequence: CASGPGSNTGELFF. The CDR3 DNA sequence: TGTGCCAGCGGTCCGGGCTCGAACACCGGGGAGCTGTTTTTT.

This clonotype was recorded many times. The V call is TRBV5-4, the J call TRBJ1-4; unclear D gene. V was pared by 0 bases and J by 7 bases, with 7 bases between. This CDR3 has 13 residues. Germline CDR1 SGHNT, CDR2 YYREEE (reference sequence). The CDR3: CASSLADSEKLFF. Written as DNA, the CDR3 is TGTGCCAGCAGCTTGGCAGATAGTGAAAAACTGTTTTTT.

This clonotype was seen just once. The genes are TRBV29-1 and TRBJ2-2; D is unclear. CDR1 SQVTM and CDR2 ANQGSEA come from the germline V gene. Between the trimmed V and J ends, which lost 2 bases and 7 bases, there was a span of 5 bases. The length of the CDR3 is 11 residues. For the CDR3, the DNA is TGCAGCGTTGAACGCAGCGGGGAGCTGTTTTTT. Translating it yields CSVERSGELFF.

This clonotype was counted ten times or more. CDR3 sequence reads: CASSLVLMPDTQYF. The CDR3 DNA reads as TGCGCCAGCAGCTTGGTCCTAATGCCAGATACGCAGTATTTT. The J gene is TRBJ2-3, the V gene TRBV5-1, with D unclear. CDR1 and CDR2 from the germline V gene are SGHRS and YFSETQ. The CDR3 is 14 residues long. The V and J ends lost 0 bases and 4 bases respectively, with 9 bases between them.

This clonotype has just one count. A read error may explain this, as a much larger clone is one base away. This chain joins TRBV9 and TRBJ1-1; D is possibly TRBD1 (6 bases). The V and J ends lost 7 bases and 4 bases respectively, with 29 bases between them. CDR1 and CDR2 from the germline V gene are SGDLS and YYNGEE. The CDR3 covers 18 residues. The CDR3 is CASGREGESALRGTEAFF. CDR3 coding DNA: TGTGCCAGCGGAAGGGAGGGGGAATCAGCCCTACGCGGCACTGAAGCTTTCTTT.

Of note for this clonotype: This clone may be a read error of a much larger clone one base away. The CDR3 spells CAGSRTSGGETQYF. The CDR3 DNA reads TGTGCCGGCAGCCGGACTAGCGGTGGAGAGACCCAGTACTTC. The V call is TRBV28, the J call TRBJ2-5; 10 bases are shared with TRBD2. Germline CDR1 is MDHEN and CDR2 is SYDVKM. The CDR3 covers 14 residues.

The sample holds many counts of this clonotype. This chain connects TRBV7-9 to TRBJ1-4; D remains unclear. Between the trimmed V and J ends, which lost 5 bases and 8 bases, there was a span of 9 bases. This CDR3 has 12 amino acids. CDR1 and CDR2 (germline): SEHNR, FQNEAQ (reference sequence). The CDR3 sequence is CASSRVGEKLFF. The CDR3, as DNA: TGTGCCAGCAGCAGAGTGGGAGAAAAACTGTTTTTT.

There are many counts of this clonotype. This chain connects TRBV12-3 or TRBV12-4 to TRBJ1-5, with 9 bases fitting TRBD1. The CDR3 runs to 14 residues. V lost 9 bases to trimming and J lost 1 base; unmatched junction nucleotides: 4. CDR3 in amino acids: CASSGTGSNQPQHF. As DNA, the CDR3 is TGTGCCAGTAGCGGGACAGGGAGCAATCAGCCCCAGCATTTT.

This sequence joins TRBV4-3 and TRBJ2-3; D might be TRBD2 (6 bases). This CDR3 comprises 19 residues. The germline CDR1 and CDR2 sequences are LGHNA and YSLEER. Trimming took 0 bases from V and 1 from J, leaving 20 bases between them. The CDR3 sequence is CASSQERDSQGAGTDTQYF. The CDR3 DNA is TGCGCCAGCAGCCAAGAAAGGGACTCCCAAGGGGCCGGCACAGATACGCAGTATTTT.

The chain recombines TRBV9 with TRBJ2-3; 8 nucleotides match TRBD2. The CDR3 consists of 15 residues. V lost 3 bases to trimming and J lost 1 base; unmatched junction nucleotides: 4. The germline V gene has CDR1 SGDLS and CDR2 YYNGEE. Here the CDR3 DNA reads TGTGCCAGCAGCGCAGTGACTAGCGGCACAGATACGCAGTATTTT. It specifies CASSAVTSGTDTQYF. Full variable domain (missing parts from reference TRBV9 and TRBJ2-3): DSGVTQTPKHLITATGQRVTLRCSPRSGDLSVYWYQQSLDQGLQFLIQYYNGEERAKGNILERFSAQQFPDLHSELNLSSLELGDSALYFCASSAVTSGTDTQYFGPGTRLTVL.

This clonotype came up many times. CDR3: CAWSVGSGGSTQYF. In DNA, the CDR3 is TGTGCCTGGAGTGTAGGTAGCGGGGGTTCTACGCAGTATTTT. The chain joins TRBV30 to TRBJ2-3; 9 nucleotides align to TRBD2. Germline V lookup: CDR1 GTSNPN, CDR2 SVGIG (reference sequence). Trimming removed 0 bases from V and 8 bases from J; junction bases left unmatched: 6. This CDR3 is 14 amino acids long.

About this clonotype: A much larger clone differs by one base, so this may be a read error. The chain recombines TRBV7-2 with TRBJ2-7; 8 bases align to TRBD1. Germline V gene data show CDR1 as SGHTA and CDR2 as FQGNSA. The CDR3 extends over 17 amino acids. V shed 5 bases and J 3 bases; nucleotides not matched to a gene: 15. This CDR3 is CASSIYPRGQGFYEQYF. CDR3 DNA sequence: TGTGCCAGCAGCATATATCCACGCGGACAGGGCTTCTACGAGCAGTACTTC.

Details on this clonotype: A read error may explain this, as a much larger clone is one base away. The rearrangement links TRBV4-3 to TRBJ2-4; D is ambiguous. The CDR3 runs to 14 residues. Trimming removed 0 bases at V and 7 bases at J, with 10 bases between. Germline CDR1 LGHNA, CDR2 YSLEER. The CDR3 region is CASSQDWPPNIQYF. The CDR3 coding sequence is TGCGCCAGCAGCCAAGATTGGCCGCCTAACATTCAGTACTTC.

Notes on this clonotype: This may stem from a read error, because a much larger clone lies one nucleotide away. The DNA for the CDR3 is TGTGCCAGCAGTCCCGTATCCGAAGGCTCCCACAATGAGCAGTTCTTC. Its protein product is CASSPVSEGSHNEQFF. V and J are TRBV9 and TRBJ2-1; D gene uncertain. CDR1 SGDLS and CDR2 YYNGEE come from the germline V gene. This CDR3 has 16 amino acids.

This clonotype was counted only a few times. This chain connects TRBV25-1 to TRBJ1-1; the D is unclear. There are 11 residues in the CDR3. Germline loops: CDR1 MGHDK, CDR2 SYGVNS. The V gene lost 8 bases and the J gene lost 5 bases, with 9 bases spanning the gap. CDR3 sequence: CASVGGTEAFF. For the CDR3, the DNA is TGTGCCAGCGTGGGAGGTACTGAAGCTTTCTTT.

This clonotype was counted ten times or more. This chain connects TRBV6-5 to TRBJ1-2, with 7 bases matching TRBD1. CDR3 length: 15 residues. Germline V gene sequence: CDR1 MNHEY, CDR2 SVGAGI. V shed 1 base, J shed 4 bases, and the junction held 6 bases outside the gene matches. This CDR3 reads CASSYLTGKPYGYTF. The CDR3 bases are TGTGCCAGCAGTTACTTGACAGGGAAACCCTATGGCTACACCTTC.

This clonotype has a count of ten or more. The CDR3 loop is CASSQERNEQFF. The CDR3 bases are TGTGCCAGCAGCCAAGAACGGAATGAGCAGTTCTTC. The genes are TRBV3-1 and TRBJ2-1; D is unresolved. Trimming took 0 bases from V and 7 from J, leaving 4 bases between them. Germline V gives CDR1 LGHDT, CDR2 YNNKEL (reference sequence). This CDR3 has 12 residues.

This clonotype was counted a few times. This CDR3 is CASSQDRTGLPYNEQFF. The CDR3 DNA is TGCGCCAGCAGCCAAGACCGGACAGGGCTTCCCTACAATGAGCAGTTCTTC. The chain joins TRBV4-3 to TRBJ2-1, with TRBD1 matching 8 bases. V shed 0 bases and J 2 bases; nucleotides not matched to a gene: 6. Germline CDR1 and CDR2: LGHNA and YSLEER. The CDR3 contains 17 residues.

The chain combines TRBV28 with TRBJ2-7; the match to TRBD1 covers 9 bases. Germline V gene sequence: CDR1 MDHEN, CDR2 SYDVKM. The V and J ends lost 5 bases and 0 bases, in that order; junction bases with no gene match: 2. CDR3 length equals 14 residues. The chain's CDR3 is CASSEDRGSYEQYF. The CDR3 coding sequence is TGTGCCAGCAGTGAGGACAGGGGCTCCTACGAGCAGTACTTC.

About this clonotype itself: A much larger clone sits a single nucleotide away, making a read error possible. The CDR3 ends on some other residue instead of the conserved phenylalanine or tryptophan, so this is likely a read error. The genes are TRBV12-3 or TRBV12-4 and TRBJ1-2; 7 positions agree with TRBD1. V lost 5 bases and J lost 8; bases outside the gene matches: 8. The CDR3 covers 13 residues. Here the CDR3 reads CASSKTGVDGYTS. CDR3 bases: TGTGCCAGCAGTAAAACAGGGGTCGACGGCTACACCTCC.

Details on this clonotype: A much larger clone lies a single base off, so this may be a read error. The missing conserved phenylalanine or tryptophan at the end of this CDR3 makes a read error likely. V and J are TRBV12-3 or TRBV12-4 and TRBJ2-3; D possibly uses TRBD1 or TRBD2 (5 bases each). V shed 7 bases and J shed 4 bases, with 21 bases lying between them. The CDR3 has 16 amino acids. CDR3 nucleotide sequence: TGTGCCAGCACTCCTCCCCGGGACCCAGTCCCAGATACGCAGTATTCT. Its translation is CASTPPRDPVPDTQYS.

In this sample, this clonotype turned up many times. V gene TRBV4-1 combines with J gene TRBJ2-7, with D possibly being TRBD1 (5 bases). The CDR3 loop spans 12 amino acids. V was shortened by 4 bases and J by 4 bases, with 8 bases between the two germline ends. CDR1 is MGHRA, CDR2 YSYEKL, per germline. The CDR3 bases are TGCGCCAGCAGCCTCAACAGGTACGAGCAGTACTTC. Encoded protein: CASSLNRYEQYF.

This clonotype appeared many times. The chain has TRBV28 and TRBJ2-7; 7 bases are shared with TRBD1. The germline V gene encodes CDR1 MDHEN and CDR2 SYDVKM. The CDR3 is made up of 13 amino acids. V lost 8 bases to trimming and J lost 3 bases; unmatched junction nucleotides: 7. The CDR3 reads CASLQRGRYEQYF. CDR3 DNA sequence: TGTGCCAGCCTTCAAAGGGGGCGCTACGAGCAGTACTTC.

This clonotype occurred many times. This chain joins TRBV12-3 or TRBV12-4 and TRBJ2-3; D unresolved. Between the trimmed V and J ends, which lost 8 bases and 3 bases, there was a span of 12 bases. CDR3 size: 13 residues. The CDR3 loop reads CASRTGRTDTQYF. The CDR3 nucleotides read TGTGCCAGCCGGACGGGTCGGACAGATACGCAGTATTTT.

This clonotype has at least ten counts. This chain uses TRBV11-3 with TRBJ2-2; tentative D call: TRBD2 (5 bases). The germline V gene encodes CDR1 SGHNT and CDR2 YENEEA. With 5 bases removed from V and 0 bases from J, the gap between germline ends came to 7 bases. CDR3 length equals 14 residues. The CDR3, as DNA: TGTGCCAGCAGCGGAGGAACGAACACCGGGGAGCTGTTTTTT. Translation gives CASSGGTNTGELFF.

This clonotype was picked up many times. The gene calls are TRBV12-3 or TRBV12-4 and TRBJ1-4; no clear D gene. V was shortened by 6 bases and J by 1 base, with 9 bases between the two germline ends. The CDR3 is made up of 14 amino acids. CDR3 loop: CASREGGTNEKLFF. For the CDR3, the DNA is TGTGCCAGCAGAGAGGGTGGAACTAATGAAAAACTGTTTTTT.

This clonotype has a count of ten or more. The CDR3 does not close with the conserved phenylalanine or tryptophan, likely indicating a read error. It is unclear where the CDR3 begins or ends on the DNA, so no DNA is shown, and the CDR3 is as TCRdb lists it. The V gene is TRBV28, the J gene TRBJ2-1; the table's D call TRBD2 went unverified against the DNA. The CDR3 extends over 11 residues, inclusive of both ends. Germline-derived CDR1 and CDR2 are MDHEN and SYDVKM. The CDR3 here is CASRSGTEFYR.

J is TRBJ2-3 and V is TRBV7-6; D possibly uses TRBD1 or TRBD2 (7 bases each). The V end lost 2 bases, the J end lost 8 bases, and 14 bases lay between the germline ends. CDR3 length: 14 amino acids. Germline CDR1 SGHVS, CDR2 FNYEAQ. The CDR3 loop reads CASSLLAGGVTQYF. Here the CDR3 DNA reads TGTGCCAGCAGCTTACTAGCAGGGGGGGTTACGCAGTATTTT. Based on the CDR3 plus reference TRBV7-6 and TRBJ2-3, the full variable domain is GAGVSQSPRYKVTKRGQDVALRCDPISGHVSLYWYRQALGQGPEFLTYFNYEAQQDKSGLPNDRFSAERPEGSISTLTIQRTEQRDSAMYRCASSLLAGGVTQYFGPGTRLTVL.

This clonotype was recorded many times. V usage is TRBV14 and J usage is TRBJ2-5; 8 bases are shared with TRBD2. The V and J ends lost 1 base and 1 base, in that order; junction bases with no gene match: 5. This CDR3 region has 16 residues. Per germline, CDR1 SGHDN and CDR2 FVKESK. The CDR3 here is CASSQVLAGLQETQYF. For the CDR3, the DNA is TGTGCCAGCAGCCAAGTGTTAGCGGGGCTCCAAGAGACCCAGTACTTC.

This clonotype was detected ten times or more. The chain carries TRBV7-8 and TRBJ2-7; D is perhaps TRBD2 (6 bases). This CDR3 comprises 16 residues. CDR1 and CDR2 (germline): SGHVS, FQNEAQ. V was shortened by 3 bases and J by 2 bases, with 17 bases between the two germline ends. The CDR3 loop is CASSLTGLNAAYEQYF. Written as DNA, the CDR3 is TGTGCCAGCAGCTTGACGGGACTTAACGCCGCCTACGAGCAGTACTTC.